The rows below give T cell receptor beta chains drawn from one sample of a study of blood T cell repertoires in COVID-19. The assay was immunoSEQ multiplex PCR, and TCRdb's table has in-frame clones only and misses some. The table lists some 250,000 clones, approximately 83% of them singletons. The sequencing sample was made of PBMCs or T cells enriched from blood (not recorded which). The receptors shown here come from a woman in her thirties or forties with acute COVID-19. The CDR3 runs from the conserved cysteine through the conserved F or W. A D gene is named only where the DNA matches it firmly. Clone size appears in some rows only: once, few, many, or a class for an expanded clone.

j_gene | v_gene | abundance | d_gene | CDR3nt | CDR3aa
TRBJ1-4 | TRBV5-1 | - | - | TGCGCCAGCAGCTCGACCCTAGGGGATGAAAAACTGTTTTTT | CASSSTLGDEKLFF
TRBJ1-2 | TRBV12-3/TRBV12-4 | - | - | TGTGCCAGCAGTACAAGGGGCTCTGGCTACACCTTC | CASSTRGSGYTF
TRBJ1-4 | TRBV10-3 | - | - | TGTGCCACACGAGCCGATGATGGTAATGAAAAACTGTTTTTT | CATRADDGNEKLFF
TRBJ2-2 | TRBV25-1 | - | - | TGTGCCAGCAGTGAGCGTACCACCGGGGAGCTGTTTTTT | CASSERTTGELFF
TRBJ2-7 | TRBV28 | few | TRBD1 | TGTGCCAGCAGTTTAGGGACAGGGGGCTCCTACGAGCAGTACTTC | CASSLGTGGSYEQYF
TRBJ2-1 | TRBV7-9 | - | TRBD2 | TGTGCCAGCAGCCTTGCGGGGGTTAACAATGAGCAGTTCTTC | CASSLAGVNNEQFF
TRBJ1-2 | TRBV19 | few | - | TGTGCCAGTAGGAAAGACAGTTCGGGTAACTATGGCTACACCTTC | CASRKDSSGNYGYTF
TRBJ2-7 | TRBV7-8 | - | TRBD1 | TGTGCCAGCAGCTCTCAAACCGGGACAGCCTACGAGCAGTACTTC | CASSSQTGTAYEQYF
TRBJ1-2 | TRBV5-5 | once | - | TGTGCCAGCAGCTTGACTGGTACAGCTAACTATGGCTACACCTTC | CASSLTGTANYGYTF
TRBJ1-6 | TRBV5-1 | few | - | TGCGCCAGCAGCTTGTCCCCAGTTGGTTCACCCCTCCACTTT | CASSLSPVGSPLHF
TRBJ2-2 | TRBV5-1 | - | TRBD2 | TGCGCCAGCAGTGTAGCGGGAAACACCGGGGAGCTGTTTTTT | CASSVAGNTGELFF
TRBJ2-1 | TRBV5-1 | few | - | TGCGCCAGCAGCTTGTCAGGCTCCTACAATGAGCAGTTCTTC | CASSLSGSYNEQFF
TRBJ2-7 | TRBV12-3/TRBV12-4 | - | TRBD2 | TGTGCCAGCAGTTACGGGAGGGCCTCCGAGCAGTACTTC | CASSYGRASEQYF
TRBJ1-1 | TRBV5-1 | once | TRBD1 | TGCGCCAGCAGCTTGGGGACAGGGGGCTCGAGTCGAACTGAAGCTTTCTTT | CASSLGTGGSSRTEAFF
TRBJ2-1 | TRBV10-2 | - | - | TGCGCCAGCAGTGAGTCCAGACAGGCCTACAATGAGCAGTTCTTC | CASSESRQAYNEQFF
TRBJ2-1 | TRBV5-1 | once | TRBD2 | TGCGCCAGCAGCCCCGGACTAGTCTCCTACAATGAGCAGTTCTTC | CASSPGLVSYNEQFF
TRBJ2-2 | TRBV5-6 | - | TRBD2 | TGTGCCAGCAGCTTGTTACTAGCGGGAACGAACACCGGGGAGCTGTTTTTT | CASSLLLAGTNTGELFF
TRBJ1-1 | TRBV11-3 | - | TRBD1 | TGTGCCAGTTCCCGGGACAGAGGGACTGAAGCTTTCTTT | CASSRDRGTEAFF
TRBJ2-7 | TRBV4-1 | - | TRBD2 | TGCGCCAGCAGCCAAGAGGGACTAGCGAACTCCTACGAGCAGTACTTC | CASSQEGLANSYEQYF
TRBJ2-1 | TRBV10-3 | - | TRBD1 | TGTGCCATCAGCTCCGGGACAGCCTGGGTCGATGAGCAGTTCTTC | CAISSGTAWVDEQFF
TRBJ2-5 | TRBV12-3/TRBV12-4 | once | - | TGTGCCAGCAGTTTGGGAGTTGGGGAGACCCAGTACTTC | CASSLGVGETQYF
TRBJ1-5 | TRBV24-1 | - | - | TGTGCCACCAGTATCGGGGGGGTCGGCAATCAGCCCCAGCATTTT | CATSIGGVGNQPQHF
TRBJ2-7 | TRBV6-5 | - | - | TGTGCCAGCAAGGTCGGCGGCCCTTCCTACGAGCAGTACTTC | CASKVGGPSYEQYF
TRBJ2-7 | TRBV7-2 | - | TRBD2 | TGTGCCAGCAGCTTATCGGTGACTAGCGACTACGAGCAGTACTTC | CASSLSVTSDYEQYF
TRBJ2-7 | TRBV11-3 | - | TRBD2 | TGTGCCAGCAGCTTAAATCCCAGACTAGCGGGAGGGGTCTACGAGCAGTACTTC | CASSLNPRLAGGVYEQYF
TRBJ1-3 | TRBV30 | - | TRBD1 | TGTGCCTGGAGTCTGAGGACAGGGGGCTACCTAGGAAACACCATATATTTT | CAWSLRTGGYLGNTIYF
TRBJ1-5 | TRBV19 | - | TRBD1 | TGTGCCAGTACCGGGACAGAGAATCAGCCCCAGCATTTT | CASTGTENQPQHF
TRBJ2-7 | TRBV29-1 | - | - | TGCAGCTTCCTTGGGACTCGCTACGAGCAGTACTTC | CSFLGTRYEQYF
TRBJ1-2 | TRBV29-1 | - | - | TGCAGCGTTCTCTCGCGACAGGTGCATTGGGGCTACACCTTC | CSVLSRQVHWGYTF
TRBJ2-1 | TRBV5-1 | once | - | TGCGCCAGCAGCCCCGGGTACAATGAGCAGTTCTTC | CASSPGYNEQFF
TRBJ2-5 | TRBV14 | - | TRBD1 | TGTGCCAGCAGCCAAGTTGGACAGGGGGCGCGAGAGACCCAGTACTTC | CASSQVGQGARETQYF
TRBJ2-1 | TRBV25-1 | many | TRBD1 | TGTGCCAGCGAACCAACAGGGGGCTCCTACAATGAGCAGTTCTTC | CASEPTGGSYNEQFF
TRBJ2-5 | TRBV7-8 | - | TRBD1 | TGTGCCAGCAGCGGTACAGGGGGCGCGGGGGAGACCCAGTACTTC | CASSGTGGAGETQYF
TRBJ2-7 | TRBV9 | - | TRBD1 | TGTGCCAGCAGCTTTAGTGACAGGGGAGGACCCTACGAGCAGTACTTC | CASSFSDRGGPYEQYF
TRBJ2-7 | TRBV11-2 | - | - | TGTGCCAGCAGCTTAGGGACTAACTCCTACGAGCAGTACTTC | CASSLGTNSYEQYF
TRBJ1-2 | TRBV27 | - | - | TGTGCCAGCAGTTCCCAGGGAAGGCCGAATAACTATGGCTACACCTTC | CASSSQGRPNNYGYTF
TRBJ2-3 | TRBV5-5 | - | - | TGTGCCAGCAGCTTGGACAGGGCCACAGATACGCAGTATTTT | CASSLDRATDTQYF
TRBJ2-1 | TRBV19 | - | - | TGTGCCAGTAGTACTCTACCCGCAGGGGTTGCTGGAAATGAGCAGTTCTTC | CASSTLPAGVAGNEQFF
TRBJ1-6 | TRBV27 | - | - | TGTGCCAGCAGTTGGGACTTCACTCACAATAATTCACCCCTCCACTTT | CASSWDFTHNNSPLHF
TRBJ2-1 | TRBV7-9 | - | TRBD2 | TGTGCCAGCAGCCTGTTAGCGGGAGGTTATGAGCAGTTCTTC | CASSLLAGGYEQFF
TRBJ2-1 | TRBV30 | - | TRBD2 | TGTGCCTATGGGGCGCGGGAGTGGGATGAGCAGTTCTTC | CAYGAREWDEQFF
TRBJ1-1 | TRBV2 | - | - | TGTGCCAGCAGGTATGGGGGCGCTGAAGCTTTCTTT | CASRYGGAEAFF
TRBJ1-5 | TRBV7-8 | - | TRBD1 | TGTGCCAGCAGCTTAGAGAGAGCGGGACAGGGAGTCGTCCAGCCCCAGCATTTT | CASSLERAGQGVVQPQHF
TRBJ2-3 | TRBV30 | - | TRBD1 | TGTGCCTGGAGTGTAGGACAGGGGCTGGATACGCAGTATTTT | CAWSVGQGLDTQYF
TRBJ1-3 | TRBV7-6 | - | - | TGTGCCAGCAGCTTAACGCCGGGAACGTTCGGTGGAAACACCATATATTTT | CASSLTPGTFGGNTIYF